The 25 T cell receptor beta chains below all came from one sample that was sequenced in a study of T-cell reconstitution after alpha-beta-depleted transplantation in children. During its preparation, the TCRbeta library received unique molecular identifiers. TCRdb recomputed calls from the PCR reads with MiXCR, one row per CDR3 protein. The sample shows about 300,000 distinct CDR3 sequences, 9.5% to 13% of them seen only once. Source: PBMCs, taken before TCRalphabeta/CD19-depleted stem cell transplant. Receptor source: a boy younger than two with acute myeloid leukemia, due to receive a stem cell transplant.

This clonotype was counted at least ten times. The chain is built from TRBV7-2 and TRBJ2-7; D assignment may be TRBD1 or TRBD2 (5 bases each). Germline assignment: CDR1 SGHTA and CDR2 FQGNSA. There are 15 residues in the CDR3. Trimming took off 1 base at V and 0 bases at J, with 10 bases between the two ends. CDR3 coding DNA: TGTGCCAGCAGCTTAGGAGGGGAACTCTCCTACGAGCAGTACTTC. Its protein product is CASSLGGELSYEQYF.

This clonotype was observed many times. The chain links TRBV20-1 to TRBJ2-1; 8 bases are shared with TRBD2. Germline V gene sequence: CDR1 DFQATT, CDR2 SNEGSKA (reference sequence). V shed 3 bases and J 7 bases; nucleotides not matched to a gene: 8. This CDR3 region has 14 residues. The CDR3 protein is CSASPSGGSNEQFF. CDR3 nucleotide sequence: TGCAGTGCTAGTCCCAGCGGGGGATCGAATGAGCAGTTCTTC.

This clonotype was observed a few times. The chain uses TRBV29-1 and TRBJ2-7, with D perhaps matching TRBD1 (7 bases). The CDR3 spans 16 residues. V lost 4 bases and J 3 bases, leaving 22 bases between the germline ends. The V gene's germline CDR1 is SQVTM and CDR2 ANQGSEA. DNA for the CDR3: TGCAGCGTTGTGGGGGGCGACAGGGATTTGAGCTACGAGCAGTACTTC. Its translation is CSVVGGDRDLSYEQYF.

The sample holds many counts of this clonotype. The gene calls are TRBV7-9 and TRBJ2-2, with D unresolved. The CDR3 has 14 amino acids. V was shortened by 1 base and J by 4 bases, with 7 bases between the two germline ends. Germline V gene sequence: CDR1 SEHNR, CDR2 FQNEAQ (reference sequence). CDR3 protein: CASSLEVSTGELFF. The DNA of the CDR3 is TGTGCCAGCAGCTTAGAAGTGAGCACCGGGGAGCTGTTTTTT.

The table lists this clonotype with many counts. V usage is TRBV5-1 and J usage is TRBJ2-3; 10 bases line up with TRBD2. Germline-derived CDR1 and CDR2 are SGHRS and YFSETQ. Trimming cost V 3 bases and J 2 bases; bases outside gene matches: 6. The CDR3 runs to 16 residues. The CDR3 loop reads CASSSTGLANTDTQYF. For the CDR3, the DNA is TGCGCCAGCAGCTCAACGGGACTAGCGAACACAGATACGCAGTATTTT.

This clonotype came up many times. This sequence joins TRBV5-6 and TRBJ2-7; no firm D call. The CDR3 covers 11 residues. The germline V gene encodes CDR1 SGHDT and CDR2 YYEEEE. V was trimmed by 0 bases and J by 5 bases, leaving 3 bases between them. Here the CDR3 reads CASSLDDEQYF. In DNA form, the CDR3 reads TGTGCCAGCAGCTTGGATGACGAGCAGTACTTC.

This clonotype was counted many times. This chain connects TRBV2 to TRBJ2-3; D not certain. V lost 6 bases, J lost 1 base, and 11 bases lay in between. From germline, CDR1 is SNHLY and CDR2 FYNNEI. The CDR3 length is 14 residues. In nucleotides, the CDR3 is TGTGCCAGCAGCCCTCTTCGGGGCACAGATACGCAGTATTTT. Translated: CASSPLRGTDTQYF.

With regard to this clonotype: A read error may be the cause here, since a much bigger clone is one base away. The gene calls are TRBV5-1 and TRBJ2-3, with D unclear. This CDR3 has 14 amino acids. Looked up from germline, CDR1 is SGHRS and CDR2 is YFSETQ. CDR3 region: CASSLLRSTDTEYF. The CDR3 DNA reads TGCGCCAGCAGCCTTCTGCGTAGCACAGATACGGAGTATTTT.

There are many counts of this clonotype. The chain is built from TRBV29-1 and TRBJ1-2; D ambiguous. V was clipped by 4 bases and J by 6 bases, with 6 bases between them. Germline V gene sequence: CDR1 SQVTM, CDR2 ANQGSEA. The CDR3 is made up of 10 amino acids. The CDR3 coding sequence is TGCAGCGTTGTTGGAGATGGCTACACCTTC. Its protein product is CSVVGDGYTF.

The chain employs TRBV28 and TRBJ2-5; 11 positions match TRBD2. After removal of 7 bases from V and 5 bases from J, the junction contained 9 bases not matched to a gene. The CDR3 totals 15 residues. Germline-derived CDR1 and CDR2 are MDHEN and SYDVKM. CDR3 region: CASKVTSGIAETQYF. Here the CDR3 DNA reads TGTGCCAGCAAGGTGACTAGCGGGATTGCGGAGACCCAGTACTTC.

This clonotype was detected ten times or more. As DNA, the CDR3 is TGCAGTGCTAGTTACAGGGGGCGCGCTTTCTTT. It yields the protein CSASYRGRAFF. V usage is TRBV20-1 and J usage is TRBJ1-1; TRBD1 aligns across 9 bases. The CDR3 is 11 residues long. V shed 3 bases, J shed 11 bases, and the junction held 4 bases outside the gene matches. The V gene's germline CDR1 is DFQATT and CDR2 SNEGSKA (reference sequence).

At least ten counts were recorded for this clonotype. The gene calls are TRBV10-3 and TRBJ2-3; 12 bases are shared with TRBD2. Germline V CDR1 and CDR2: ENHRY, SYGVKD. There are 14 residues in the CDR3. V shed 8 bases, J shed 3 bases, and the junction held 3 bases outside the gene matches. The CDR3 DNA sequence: TGTGCCATCCGACTAGCGGGAGAAACAGATACGCAGTATTTT. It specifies CAIRLAGETDTQYF.

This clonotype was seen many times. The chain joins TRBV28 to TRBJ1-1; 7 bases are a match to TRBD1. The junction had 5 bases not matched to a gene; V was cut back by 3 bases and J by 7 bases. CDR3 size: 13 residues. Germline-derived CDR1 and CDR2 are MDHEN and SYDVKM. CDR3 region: CASSFWNRGEAFF. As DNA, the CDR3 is TGTGCCAGCAGTTTTTGGAACAGGGGTGAAGCTTTCTTT.

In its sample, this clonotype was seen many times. CDR3 sequence (DNA): TGTGCCAGCAGGCCCCTAGCGGGAGGGGGTAACAATGAGCAGTTCTTC. It is translated as CASRPLAGGGNNEQFF. The genes are TRBV14 and TRBJ2-1; TRBD2 agrees at 12 bases. The V segment lost 6 bases and the J segment 5 bases; nucleotides outside the gene matches: 8. Germline V lookup: CDR1 SGHDN, CDR2 FVKESK. The CDR3 spans 16 residues. Full variable domain (remainder filled in from reference TRBV14 and TRBJ2-1): EAGVTQFPSHSVIEKGQTVTLRCDPISGHDNLYWYRRVMGKEIKFLLHFVKESKQDESGMPNNRFLAERTGGTYSTLKVQPAELEDSGVYFCASRPLAGGGNNEQFFGPGTRLTVL.

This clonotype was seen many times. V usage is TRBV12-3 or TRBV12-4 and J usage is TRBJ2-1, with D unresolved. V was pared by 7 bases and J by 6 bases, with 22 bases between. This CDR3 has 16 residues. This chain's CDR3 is CASTPEEEQVSNEQFF. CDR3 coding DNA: TGTGCCAGCACCCCAGAAGAAGAGCAGGTCAGCAATGAGCAGTTCTTC.

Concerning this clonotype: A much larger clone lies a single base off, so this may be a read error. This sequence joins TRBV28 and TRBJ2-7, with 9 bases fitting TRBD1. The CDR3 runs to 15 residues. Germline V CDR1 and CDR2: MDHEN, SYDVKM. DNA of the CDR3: TGTGCCAGCAGTTTACCCCGGGACAGGGACTACGACCAGTACTTC. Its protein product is CASSLPRDRDYDQYF.

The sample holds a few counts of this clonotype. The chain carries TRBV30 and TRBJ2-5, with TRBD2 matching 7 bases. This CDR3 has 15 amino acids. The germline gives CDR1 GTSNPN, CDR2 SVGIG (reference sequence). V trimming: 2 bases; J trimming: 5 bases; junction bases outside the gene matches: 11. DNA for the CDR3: TGTGCCTGGAGTCGGGAGGATAAGCGAAGCGAGACCCAGTACTTC. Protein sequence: CAWSREDKRSETQYF.

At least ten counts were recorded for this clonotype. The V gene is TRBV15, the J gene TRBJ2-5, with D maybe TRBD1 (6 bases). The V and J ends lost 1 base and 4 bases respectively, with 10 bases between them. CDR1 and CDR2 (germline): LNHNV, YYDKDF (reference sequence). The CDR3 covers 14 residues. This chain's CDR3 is CATSRGGRGETQYF. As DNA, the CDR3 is TGTGCCACCAGCAGAGGGGGGCGCGGAGAGACCCAGTACTTC.

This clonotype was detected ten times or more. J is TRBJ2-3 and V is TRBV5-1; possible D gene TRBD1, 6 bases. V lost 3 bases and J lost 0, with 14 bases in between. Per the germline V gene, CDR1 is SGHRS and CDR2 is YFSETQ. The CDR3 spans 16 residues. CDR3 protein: CASSSQGSTSTDTQYF. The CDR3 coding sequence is TGCGCCAGCAGCTCACAGGGCTCGACTAGCACAGATACGCAGTATTTT.

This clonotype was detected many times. Here the CDR3 DNA reads TGTGCCAGCAGCTTTACGGGACTACAAGAGACCCAGTACTTC. As protein: CASSFTGLQETQYF. The chain carries TRBV12-3 or TRBV12-4 and TRBJ2-5; 7 nucleotides agree with TRBD2. J was trimmed by 2 bases and V by 6 bases; bases with no gene match: 6. The CDR3 totals 14 residues.

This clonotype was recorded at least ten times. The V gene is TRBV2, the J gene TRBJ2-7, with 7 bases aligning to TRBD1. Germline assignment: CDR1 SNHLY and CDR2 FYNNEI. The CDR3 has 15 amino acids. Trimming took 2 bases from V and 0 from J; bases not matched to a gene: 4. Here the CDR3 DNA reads TGTGCCAGCAGTGAAACAGGGGCCTACTCCTACGAGCAGTACTTC. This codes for CASSETGAYSYEQYF.

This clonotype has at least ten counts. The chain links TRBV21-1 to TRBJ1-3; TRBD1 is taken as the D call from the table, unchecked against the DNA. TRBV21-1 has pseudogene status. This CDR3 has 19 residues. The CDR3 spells CASSKEWVDRVCSGNTIYF. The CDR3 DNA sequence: TGTGCCAGCAGCAAAGAGTGGGTAGACAGGGTTTGCTCTGGAAACACCATATATTTT.

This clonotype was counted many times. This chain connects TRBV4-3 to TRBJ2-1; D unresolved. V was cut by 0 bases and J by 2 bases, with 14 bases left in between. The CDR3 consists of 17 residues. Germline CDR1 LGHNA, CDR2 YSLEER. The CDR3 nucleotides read TGCGCCAGCAGCCAAGATCGGCTAGTAACGGCCTACAATGAGCAGTTCTTC. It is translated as CASSQDRLVTAYNEQFF.

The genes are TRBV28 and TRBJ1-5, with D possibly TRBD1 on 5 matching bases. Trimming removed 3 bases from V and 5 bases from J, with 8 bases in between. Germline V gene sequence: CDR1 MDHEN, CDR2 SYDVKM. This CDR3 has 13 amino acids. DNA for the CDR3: TGTGCCAGCAGTTTTCTGGGGGATCAGCCCCAGCATTTT. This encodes CASSFLGDQPQHF.

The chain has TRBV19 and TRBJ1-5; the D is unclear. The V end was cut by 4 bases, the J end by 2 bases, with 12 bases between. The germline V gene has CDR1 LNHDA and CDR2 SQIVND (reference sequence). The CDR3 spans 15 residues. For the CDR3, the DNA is TGTGCCAGTAGTAACGGACGGCCGCGCAATCAGCCCCAGCATTTT. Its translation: CASSNGRPRNQPQHF.